This record covers a single T cell receptor (beta chain). The data stem from a study of blood T cell repertoires in COVID-19. Study details: Samples taken during acute and convalescent COVID-19 were collected in the United States, Italy and Spain.

In the original workflow: For nucleated cells, counts were estimated from reference gene primer amplification. Using immunoSEQ multiplex PCR, the repertoire was profiled, and TCRdb retains in-frame clones only, with some absent. V, J and clone size reflect that table, while D and trimming were determined from the DNA. The table has roughly 410,000 clones, approximately 88% seen once. CDR1 and CDR2 (germline): LGHNA, YSLEER. This CDR3 contains 12 residues. V gave up 4 bases and J gave up 9 bases, with 9 bases separating them. The chain links TRBV4-3 to TRBJ1-4; tentative D call: TRBD1 (6 bases). This TCR came from a man aged 40-55 years with acute or convalescent COVID-19. Material: peripheral blood. This CDR3 reads CASSPGQKKLFF. The CDR3 DNA reads as TGCGCCAGCAGCCCTGGACAGAAAAAACTGTTTTTT.